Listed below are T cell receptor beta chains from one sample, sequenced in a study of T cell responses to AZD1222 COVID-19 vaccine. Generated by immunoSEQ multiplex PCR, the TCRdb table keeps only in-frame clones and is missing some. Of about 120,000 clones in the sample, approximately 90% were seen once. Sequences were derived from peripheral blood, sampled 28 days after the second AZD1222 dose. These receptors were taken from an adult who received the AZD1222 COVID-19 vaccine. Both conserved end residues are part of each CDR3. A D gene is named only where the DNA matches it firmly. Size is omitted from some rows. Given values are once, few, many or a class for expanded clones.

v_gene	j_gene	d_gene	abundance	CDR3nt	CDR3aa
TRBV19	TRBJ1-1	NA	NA	TGTGCCAGTAGTAGTAGGGGCCGAAGCGCGGTCACTGAAGCTTTCTTT	CASSSRGRSAVTEAFF
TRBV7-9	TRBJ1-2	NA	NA	TGTGCCAGCAGCTTAGGGGCGGCGCAAAACTATGGCTACACCTTC	CASSLGAAQNYGYTF
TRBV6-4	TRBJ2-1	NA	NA	TGTGCCAGCAGTGACTTACCCTACAATGAGCAGTTCTTC	CASSDLPYNEQFF
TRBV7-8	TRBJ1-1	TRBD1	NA	TGTGCCAGCAGCTTAGATTTGGACAGGGTGGGAACTGAAGCTTTCTTT	CASSLDLDRVGTEAFF
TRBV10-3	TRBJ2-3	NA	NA	TGTGCCATCGGGAAGAGGGGAGATACGCAGTATTTT	CAIGKRGDTQYF
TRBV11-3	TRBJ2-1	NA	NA	NA	CASSLGVAGGTQDSFF
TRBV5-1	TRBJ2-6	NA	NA	TGCGCCAGCAGCTCTGGCTCTGGGGCCAACGTCCTGACTTTC	CASSSGSGANVLTF
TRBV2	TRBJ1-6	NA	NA	TGTGCCAGCAGTGGAGCCACAGCGTCGGATTCACCCCTCCACTTT	CASSGATASDSPLHF
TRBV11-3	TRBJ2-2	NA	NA	TGTGCCAGCCGCCAGGGGGGGCCCACCGGGGAGCTGTTTTTT	CASRQGGPTGELFF
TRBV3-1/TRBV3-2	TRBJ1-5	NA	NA	TGTGCCAGCAGCCAAGAGGGTTATCAGCCCCAGCATTTT	CASSQEGYQPQHF
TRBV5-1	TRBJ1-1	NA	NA	TGCGCCAGCAGCTCCCAGACAGGGAACACTGAAGCTTTCTTT	CASSSQTGNTEAFF
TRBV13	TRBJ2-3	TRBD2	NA	TGTGCCAGCAGCCTCTATCTAGCGGGTGACACAGATACGCAGTATTTT	CASSLYLAGDTDTQYF
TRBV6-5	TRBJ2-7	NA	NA	TGTGCCAGCAGTTACTCCTCCCGGGACTACGAGCAGTACTTC	CASSYSSRDYEQYF
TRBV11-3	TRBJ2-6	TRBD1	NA	TGTGCCAGCAGCGGGCGGACAGGGAATGGGGCCAACGTCCTGACTTTC	CASSGRTGNGANVLTF
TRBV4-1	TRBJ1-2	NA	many	TGCGCCAGCAGCCCGTCACCGGACAGTGGCTATGGCTACACCTTC	CASSPSPDSGYGYTF
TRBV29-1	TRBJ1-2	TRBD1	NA	TGCAGCGTTAGGGGACAGGGTTTCGGCTACACCTTC	CSVRGQGFGYTF
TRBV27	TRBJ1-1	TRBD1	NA	TGTGCCAGCAGTTTATACCCCGGGGGACAGGGGGACACTGAAGCTTTCTTT	CASSLYPGGQGDTEAFF
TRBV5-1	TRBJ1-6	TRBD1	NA	TGCGCCAGCGGCCGGACAGGGGAATACAATTCACCCCTCCACTTT	CASGRTGEYNSPLHF
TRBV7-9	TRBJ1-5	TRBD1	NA	TGTGCCAGCAGCCCTCAGGGGGCAGGGCAGCCCCAGCATTTT	CASSPQGAGQPQHF
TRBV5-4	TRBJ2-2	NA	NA	TGTGCCAGCAGCTTTGGGACCGCCACCACCGGGGAGCTGTTTTTT	CASSFGTATTGELFF
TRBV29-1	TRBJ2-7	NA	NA	TGCAGCGTTGAAGTAGGCAGTGCCACCCCCAGGTACTTC	CSVEVGSATPRYF
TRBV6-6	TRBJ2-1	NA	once	TGTGCCAGCACCCAGGACAGCTCCTACAATGAGCAGTTCTTC	CASTQDSSYNEQFF
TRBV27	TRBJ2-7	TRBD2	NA	TGTGCCACCCGCCGCCTAGCGGGGGGAATTTACGAGCAGTACTTC	CATRRLAGGIYEQYF
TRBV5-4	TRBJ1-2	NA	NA	TGTGCCAGCAGCTTGGCCGGGGGGGCGCGTGGCTATGGCTACACCTTC	CASSLAGGARGYGYTF
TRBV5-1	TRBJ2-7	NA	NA	TGCGCCAGCAGCGCGGCAGGGGGGTTCTACGAGCAGTACTTC	CASSAAGGFYEQYF
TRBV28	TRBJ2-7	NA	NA	TGTGCCAGCAGTTTAAGCCCCACCTACGAGCAGTACTTC	CASSLSPTYEQYF
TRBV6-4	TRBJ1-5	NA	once	TGTGCCAGCTGGGGGACACGCGAATCCAATCAGCCCCAGCATTTT	CASWGTRESNQPQHF
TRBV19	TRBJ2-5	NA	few	TGTGCCAGTAGTCCAGGGACACAAGAGACCCAGTACTTC	CASSPGTQETQYF
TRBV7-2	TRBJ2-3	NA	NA	TGTGCCAGCAGCGGAAGGAGGGCAGATACGCAGTATTTT	CASSGRRADTQYF
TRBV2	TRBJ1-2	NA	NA	TGTGCCAGCAGGTGGAGTTCTTTCTATGGCTACACCTTC	CASRWSSFYGYTF
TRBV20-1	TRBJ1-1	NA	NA	TGCAGTGCTAGAGTGGACACTGAAGCTTTCTTT	CSARVDTEAFF
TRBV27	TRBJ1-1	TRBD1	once	TGTGCCAGCAGTTTGGGACCCGGGACAGGGTTTGAAGCTTTCTTT	CASSLGPGTGFEAFF
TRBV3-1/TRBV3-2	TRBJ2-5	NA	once	TGTGCCAGCAGCCAAGTTCAGGGGGGCGGCCAGTACTTC	CASSQVQGGGQYF
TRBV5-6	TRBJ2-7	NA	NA	TGTGCCAGCAGCGCCCAGGACGGTGCCTACGAGCAGTACTTC	CASSAQDGAYEQYF
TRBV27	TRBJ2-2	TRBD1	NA	TGTGCCAGCCGTGGGACAGCGAACACCGGGGAGCTGTTTTTT	CASRGTANTGELFF
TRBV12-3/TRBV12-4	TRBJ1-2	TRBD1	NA	TGTGCCAGCAGAAGGACAGGGGTCCCTGGCTACACCTTC	CASRRTGVPGYTF
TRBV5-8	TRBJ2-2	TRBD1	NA	TGTGCCAGCAGCCCGGGACAGGGGTTTACCGGGGAGCTGTTTTTT	CASSPGQGFTGELFF
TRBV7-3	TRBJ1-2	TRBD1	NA	TGTGCCAGCAGCCGGGACAGGCGAGATGGCTACACCTTC	CASSRDRRDGYTF
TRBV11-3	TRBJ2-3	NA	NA	TGTGCCAGCAGCCCAAAACAGGAGGATACGCAGTATTTT	CASSPKQEDTQYF
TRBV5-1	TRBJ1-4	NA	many	TGCGCCAGCAGCCTTGAATTGGGGGCAGGCGAAAAACTGTTTTTT	CASSLELGAGEKLFF
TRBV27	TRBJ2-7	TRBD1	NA	TGTGCCAGCAGGACAGGGATCGGGCACTACGAGCAGTACTTC	CASRTGIGHYEQYF
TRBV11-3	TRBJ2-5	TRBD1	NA	TGTGCCAGCAGCTTAGGGGGACAGGGCCAAGAGACCCAGTACTTC	CASSLGGQGQETQYF
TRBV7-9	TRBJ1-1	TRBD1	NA	TGTGCCAGCAGCTTAGGGGTGACAGGGCTCACTGAAGCTTTCTTT	CASSLGVTGLTEAFF
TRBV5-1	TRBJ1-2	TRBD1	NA	TGCGCCAGCAGCACCGGGACAGGGGGCGATGGCTACACCTTC	CASSTGTGGDGYTF
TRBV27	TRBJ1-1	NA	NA	TGTGCCAGCAGTTTATGGGACACGAACACTGAAGCTTTCTTT	CASSLWDTNTEAFF
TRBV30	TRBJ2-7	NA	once	TGTGCCTGGAGTGGGGGGGGCAGGCAGTACTTC	CAWSGGGRQYF
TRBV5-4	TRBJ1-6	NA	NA	TGTGCCAGCAGCTTGGGGGAGAGCTCCTATAATTCACCCCTCCACTTT	CASSLGESSYNSPLHF
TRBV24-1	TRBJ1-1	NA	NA	TGTGCCACCAGTGATTGGGGAGAGAACACTGAAGCTTTCTTT	CATSDWGENTEAFF
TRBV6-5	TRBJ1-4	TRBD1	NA	TGTGCCAGCAGGATGGACAGGGGGTATGAAAAACTGTTTTTT	CASRMDRGYEKLFF
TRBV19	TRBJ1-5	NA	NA	TGTGCCAGCTACGCCGGACAGTTTAGCAATCAGCCCCAGCATTTT	CASYAGQFSNQPQHF
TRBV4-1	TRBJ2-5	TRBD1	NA	TGCGCCAGCAGCTCCTCGGACAGGGAATGGGAGACCCAGTACTTC	CASSSSDREWETQYF
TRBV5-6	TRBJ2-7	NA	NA	TGTGCCAGCAGCTTCGGTCAGGGTCGGTACGAGCAGTACTTC	CASSFGQGRYEQYF
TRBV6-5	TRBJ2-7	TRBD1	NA	TGTGCCAGCAGATTCACGGGACAGGGGGCCTACGAGCAGTACTTC	CASRFTGQGAYEQYF
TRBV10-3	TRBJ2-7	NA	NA	TGTGCCATCAGTGAGTCGTGGGATTCGAACTACGAGCAGTACTTC	CAISESWDSNYEQYF
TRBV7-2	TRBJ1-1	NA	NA	TGTGCCAGCAGCCTCATGGGGGGGGGCGAGTCTGAAGCTTTCTTT	CASSLMGGGESEAFF